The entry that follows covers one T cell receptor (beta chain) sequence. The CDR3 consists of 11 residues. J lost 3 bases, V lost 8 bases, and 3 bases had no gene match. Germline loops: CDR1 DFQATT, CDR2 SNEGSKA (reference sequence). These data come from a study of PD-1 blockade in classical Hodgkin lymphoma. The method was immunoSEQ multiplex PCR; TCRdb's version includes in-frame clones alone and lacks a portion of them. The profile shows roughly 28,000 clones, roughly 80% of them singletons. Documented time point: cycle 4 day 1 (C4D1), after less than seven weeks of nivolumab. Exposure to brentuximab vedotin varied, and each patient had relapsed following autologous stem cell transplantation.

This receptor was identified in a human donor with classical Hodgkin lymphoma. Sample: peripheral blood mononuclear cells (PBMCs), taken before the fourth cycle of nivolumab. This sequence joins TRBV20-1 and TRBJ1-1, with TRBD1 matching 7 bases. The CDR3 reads CSPGQDTEAFF. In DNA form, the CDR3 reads TGCAGTCCCGGACAGGACACTGAAGCTTTCTTT.